Presented here are 32 T cell receptor beta chains from one specimen sequenced in a study of response to subunit inactivated influenza vaccine. Each CDR3 protein gets one entry after TCRdb re-called the RT-PCR reads with MiXCR. The sample lists 540,000 or so distinct CDR3 sequences, 10% to 15% occurring once. This specimen consisted of PBMCs from blood, obtained about 40 days after vaccination. Receptor source: a man aged 45-65 years who received an inactivated influenza vaccine.

This clonotype came up a few times. This sequence joins TRBV29-1 and TRBJ2-5, with D maybe TRBD2 (5 bases). Deletions cut 7 bases from V and 2 bases from J, with 17 bases between. Looked up from germline, CDR1 is SQVTM and CDR2 is ANQGSEA. This CDR3 is built from 14 residues. CDR3 sequence (DNA): TGCAGCGCTGGACGGACTCTTTCTCAAGAGACCCAGTACTTC. Encoded protein: CSAGRTLSQETQYF.

This clonotype was detected only a few times. The chain employs TRBV20-1 and TRBJ1-1; D remains unclear. Trimming pared 0 bases from V and 4 bases from J, leaving 21 bases between. The CDR3 length is 17 residues. CDR1 DFQATT and CDR2 SNEGSKA come from the germline V gene (reference sequence). The CDR3 DNA follows: TGCAGTGCTAGAGATAGAAGGGCCGGAGCTCTCTTCACTGAAGCTTTCTTT. It specifies CSARDRRAGALFTEAFF.

Only a few counts were recorded for this clonotype. The gene calls are TRBV7-9 and TRBJ1-4, with D perhaps TRBD1 (5 bases). V was cut by 3 bases and J by 5 bases, with 10 bases left in between. In germline, CDR1 is SEHNR, CDR2 FQNEAQ (reference sequence). CDR3 size: 14 residues. The CDR3 DNA reads as TGTGCCAGCAGCTTTACGGGGCGAAATGAAAAACTGTTTTTT. This encodes CASSFTGRNEKLFF.

The J gene is TRBJ1-1, the V gene TRBV20-1; 7 bases align to TRBD1. Germline V gives CDR1 DFQATT, CDR2 SNEGSKA (reference sequence). Trimming took 5 bases from V and 5 from J; bases not matched to a gene: 8. The CDR3 runs to 13 residues. This CDR3 is CSARRTGTTEAFF. CDR3 nucleotides: TGCAGTGCTCGCAGGACAGGAACGACTGAAGCTTTCTTT.

As for this clonotype: Compared with germline, one end of the junction differs, possibly owing to a read error. The rearrangement uses TRBV7-9 and TRBJ2-7; 8 nucleotides agree with TRBD1. The CDR3 is made up of 12 amino acids. In germline, CDR1 is SEHNR, CDR2 FQNEAQ (reference sequence). Here the CDR3 reads CASSLGTGTGVF. The CDR3 DNA reads TGTGCCAGCAGCTTGGGAACCGGGACAGGCGTCTTC.

The sample holds a few counts of this clonotype. The chain has TRBV5-1 and TRBJ2-1, with 12 positions matching TRBD2. This CDR3 spans 16 amino acids. In germline, CDR1 is SGHRS, CDR2 YFSETQ. V lost 0 bases, J lost 9 bases, and 7 bases stayed unmatched. CDR3: CASSLGASGRAGEQFF. The CDR3 bases are TGCGCCAGCAGCTTGGGGGCTAGCGGGAGGGCCGGTGAGCAGTTCTTC.

The V and J genes are TRBV4-1 and TRBJ1-1; D gene ambiguous. The CDR3 contains 13 residues. Per germline, CDR1 MGHRA and CDR2 YSYEKL. V dropped 3 bases and J dropped 1 base, with 6 bases sitting between them. The CDR3 nucleotides read TGCGCCAGCAGCCACCAACAGAACACTGAAGCTTTCTTT. Its translation: CASSHQQNTEAFF.

Ten or more counts support this clonotype. The chain carries TRBV7-9 and TRBJ2-2; D may be TRBD1 (5 bases). CDR3 size: 14 residues. V lost 2 bases and J 2 bases, leaving 6 bases between the germline ends. Per germline, CDR1 SEHNR and CDR2 FQNEAQ (reference sequence). The CDR3 region has the DNA TGTGCCAGCAGCTTAAGGGGAAACACCGGGGAGCTGTTTTTT. This sequence encodes CASSLRGNTGELFF.

The CDR3 nucleotides are TGCAGTGCTAACGGACTAGCGGGGCTTGAGACCCAGTACTTC. Translation: CSANGLAGLETQYF. This chain links TRBV20-1 with TRBJ2-5; 12 bases match TRBD2. V shed 4 bases and J 5 bases; nucleotides not matched to a gene: 5. There are 14 residues in the CDR3. Germline V gene lookup returns CDR1 DFQATT and CDR2 SNEGSKA (reference sequence).

This clonotype has a handful of counts. J is TRBJ1-1 and V is TRBV9; D uncertain. The CDR3 spans 12 residues. V was pared by 7 bases and J by 5 bases, with 12 bases between. Per germline, CDR1 SGDLS and CDR2 YYNGEE. This CDR3 reads CASGRSETEAFF. CDR3 in DNA: TGTGCCAGCGGTCGCTCAGAGACTGAAGCTTTCTTT. The variable domain in full, completed from reference TRBV9 and TRBJ1-1, reads DSGVTQTPKHLITATGQRVTLRCSPRSGDLSVYWYQQSLDQGLQFLIQYYNGEERAKGNILERFSAQQFPDLHSELNLSSLELGDSALYFCASGRSETEAFFGQGTRLTVV.

This clonotype was recorded a few times. Given a much more abundant clone one base away, this may be a read error. V is TRBV11-2 and J is TRBJ1-1, with D unclear. Trimming left V 6 bases short and J 5 bases short, with 19 bases between. CDR1 SGHAT and CDR2 FQNNGV come from the germline V gene. CDR3 length: 15 residues. In DNA form, the CDR3 reads TGTGCCAGCAGTTTCAACACAGTGCGAGGGACTGAAGCTTTCTTT. Translation gives CASSFNTVRGTEAFF.

This clonotype came up once. The V call is TRBV6-2 or TRBV6-3, the J call TRBJ2-7; 8 bases are shared with TRBD2. This CDR3 contains 15 residues. CDR1 and CDR2 from the germline V gene are MNHEY and SVGEGT. J was trimmed by 2 bases and V by 6 bases; bases with no gene match: 9. The DNA of the CDR3 is TGTGCCAGCAGGGTTAGGGGACTAGGGACCTACGAGCAGTACTTC. Translation: CASRVRGLGTYEQYF.

The rearrangement links TRBV7-2 to TRBJ2-2; a possible D gene is TRBD2 (5 bases). V was cut by 6 bases and J by 5 bases, with 13 bases left in between. Germline V CDR1 and CDR2: SGHTA, FQGNSA. This CDR3 has 14 residues. The DNA for the CDR3 is TGTGCCAGCAGTCGACCCTCGGGGACCGGGGAGCTGTTTTTT. Amino acid sequence: CASSRPSGTGELFF.

This clonotype was picked up many times. This rearrangement joins TRBV20-1 to TRBJ1-2; D remains unclear. Trimming removed 6 bases at V and 4 bases at J, with 12 bases between. This CDR3 region has 12 residues. Per germline, CDR1 DFQATT and CDR2 SNEGSKA (reference sequence). In nucleotides, the CDR3 is TGCAGTGCCGCCGACATAGCCTATGGCTACACCTTC. It yields the protein CSAADIAYGYTF.

This clonotype was seen at least ten times. J is TRBJ2-5 and V is TRBV5-6, with D unresolved. Trimming stripped 2 bases from V and 7 bases from J, with 6 bases between. This CDR3 is built from 11 residues. The germline V gene encodes CDR1 SGHDT and CDR2 YYEEEE. CDR3: CASSFLGTQYF. CDR3 DNA sequence: TGTGCCAGCAGCTTTCTAGGGACCCAGTACTTC.

The chain employs TRBV12-3 or TRBV12-4 and TRBJ2-1; D perhaps matches TRBD2 (6 bases). V dropped 1 base and J dropped 8 bases, with 9 bases sitting between them. The CDR3 consists of 13 residues. The CDR3, as DNA: TGTGCCAGCAGTTTAGTGACTAGGCATGAGCAGTTCTTC. It translates to CASSLVTRHEQFF.

The table lists this clonotype with many counts. V usage is TRBV20-1 and J usage is TRBJ1-1; D is uncertain. Germline V CDR1 and CDR2: DFQATT, SNEGSKA (reference sequence). This CDR3 comprises 12 residues. CDR3 nucleotides: TGCGGCCTAGATGGGCGGAACACTGAAGCTTTCTTT. Protein sequence: CGLDGRNTEAFF.

This clonotype appeared a few times. The V call is TRBV29-1, the J call TRBJ2-1; D uncertain. Germline-derived CDR1 and CDR2 are SQVTM and ANQGSEA. The germline V and J ends were trimmed by 0 bases and 7 bases, with 4 bases remaining between them. This CDR3 region has 11 residues. The CDR3: CSVEEPNEQFF. In DNA form, the CDR3 reads TGCAGCGTTGAAGAGCCAAATGAGCAGTTCTTC.

V and J are TRBV6-1 and TRBJ1-1; weak D call: TRBD1 (5 bases). Germline V CDR1 and CDR2: MNHNS, SASEGT. Trimming took off 5 bases at V and 1 base at J, with 11 bases between the two ends. This CDR3 contains 14 residues. The CDR3 reads CASSPRDGNTEAFF. The CDR3 region has the DNA TGTGCCAGCAGTCCTCGGGACGGGAACACTGAAGCTTTCTTT.

This clonotype was found a few times. Here the CDR3 reads CASSTTPYNEQFF. The CDR3, as DNA: TGTGCCAGCAGCACAACACCATACAATGAGCAGTTCTTC. The chain combines TRBV7-9 with TRBJ2-1; D gene unclear. Germline CDR1 SEHNR, CDR2 FQNEAQ (reference sequence). The CDR3 has 13 residues. V lost 5 bases and J 4 bases, leaving 9 bases between the germline ends. Filled out from reference TRBV7-9 and TRBJ2-1, the complete variable domain reads DTGVSQNPRHKITKRGQNVTFRCDPISEHNRLYWYRQTLGQGPEFLTYFQNEAQLEKSRLLSDRFSAERPKGSFSTLEIQRTEQGDSAMYLCASSTTPYNEQFFGPGTRLTVL.

Many counts were recorded for this clonotype. V and J are TRBV4-1 and TRBJ2-5; D is ambiguous. Germline V gives CDR1 MGHRA, CDR2 YSYEKL. V lost 3 bases and J 2 bases, leaving 10 bases between the germline ends. The length of the CDR3 is 14 residues. The CDR3 DNA sequence: TGCGCCAGCAGCCATCACGGGCGACAAGAGACCCAGTACTTC. This sequence encodes CASSHHGRQETQYF.

This chain links TRBV4-1 with TRBJ2-3; D not resolved. The CDR3 length is 15 residues. Trimming took 0 bases from V and 9 from J, leaving 16 bases between them. Germline CDR1 MGHRA, CDR2 YSYEKL. CDR3 sequence (DNA): TGCGCCAGCAGCCAAGATAGGGATAGGATAGTCACGCAGTATTTT. Translation gives CASSQDRDRIVTQYF.

This clonotype was picked up a small number of times. This chain links TRBV2 with TRBJ1-1; 7 bases agree with TRBD1. The CDR3 totals 11 residues. Germline V gene data show CDR1 as SNHLY and CDR2 as FYNNEI. The V and J ends lost 10 bases and 8 bases, in that order; junction bases with no gene match: 7. In DNA form, the CDR3 reads TGTGCCAACGGACAGGCCAAAGAAGCTTTCTTT. This translates into CANGQAKEAFF.

The chain employs TRBV10-3 and TRBJ2-1; D possibly corresponds to TRBD1 (6 bases). The length of the CDR3 is 16 residues. V was clipped by 8 bases and J by 7 bases, with 24 bases between them. Germline V gene sequence: CDR1 ENHRY, CDR2 SYGVKD. The CDR3 loop is CAIASAQGIFGNEQFF. CDR3 nucleotide sequence: TGTGCCATCGCTTCGGCTCAGGGGATCTTTGGGAATGAGCAGTTCTTC.

This clonotype was counted between two and nine times. The chain has TRBV9 and TRBJ2-5; TRBD2 matches at 7 bases. In germline, CDR1 is SGDLS, CDR2 YYNGEE. Trimming at V came to 2 bases and at J to 5 bases, leaving 6 bases not matched to a gene. The CDR3 runs 14 residues. CDR3 sequence (DNA): TGTGCCAGCAGCGTGAGACTAGCTTCGGAGACCCAGTACTTC. Amino acids: CASSVRLASETQYF. The whole variable domain, filled in from reference TRBV9 and TRBJ2-5, reads DSGVTQTPKHLITATGQRVTLRCSPRSGDLSVYWYQQSLDQGLQFLIQYYNGEERAKGNILERFSAQQFPDLHSELNLSSLELGDSALYFCASSVRLASETQYFGPGTRLLVL.

This clonotype was observed a handful of times. The chain joins TRBV5-6 to TRBJ2-5; 7 bases map to TRBD2. This CDR3 contains 15 residues. Germline trimming cut 2 bases from V and 5 bases from J; bases unmatched to any gene: 9. CDR1 and CDR2 from the germline V gene are SGHDT and YYEEEE. Written as DNA, the CDR3 is TGTGCCAGCAGCTTCGGTCCGGGAGGACGGGAGACCCAGTACTTC. The encoded protein is CASSFGPGGRETQYF.

This clonotype has just a few counts. This chain joins TRBV7-9 and TRBJ2-1, with a possible D match to TRBD1 (6 bases). This CDR3 contains 12 residues. V lost 5 bases and J lost 9, with 11 bases in between. Germline values: CDR1 SEHNR, CDR2 FQNEAQ (reference sequence). The chain's CDR3 is CASSPGVLEQFF. The CDR3 DNA reads TGTGCCAGCAGCCCAGGGGTACTTGAGCAGTTCTTC.

At least ten counts were recorded for this clonotype. This rearrangement joins TRBV5-1 to TRBJ2-2; D perhaps matches TRBD1 (6 bases). The germline gives CDR1 SGHRS, CDR2 YFSETQ. Trimming took 5 bases from V and 3 from J, leaving 17 bases between them. The CDR3 covers 16 residues. CDR3 DNA sequence: TGCGCCAGCAGACCCCTTGGGGGCTCGGACACCGGGGAGCTGTTTTTT. It translates to CASRPLGGSDTGELFF.

In this sample, this clonotype turned up a few times. The chain couples TRBV5-1 to TRBJ2-1, with 7 bases lining up with TRBD2. Germline assignment: CDR1 SGHRS and CDR2 YFSETQ. CDR3 length: 15 amino acids. V shed 2 bases and J 8 bases; nucleotides not matched to a gene: 10. CDR3 in amino acids: CASSLQSGTTDEQFF. The CDR3, as DNA: TGCGCCAGCAGCTTACAATCCGGGACTACGGATGAGCAGTTCTTC. Full variable domain (missing parts from reference TRBV5-1 and TRBJ2-1): KAGVTQTPRYLIKTRGQQVTLSCSPISGHRSVSWYQQTPGQGLQFLFEYFSETQRNKGNFPGRFSGRQFSNSRSEMNVSTLELGDSALYLCASSLQSGTTDEQFFGPGTRLTVL.

This clonotype was counted a few times. The chain links TRBV5-1 to TRBJ2-7; D is tentatively TRBD1 or TRBD2 (6 bases each). The CDR3 sequence is 16 residues long. The germline CDR1 and CDR2 sequences are SGHRS and YFSETQ. V was shortened by 3 bases and J by 3 bases, with 19 bases between the two germline ends. The CDR3 sequence: CASSWGGLDRLYEQYF. As DNA, the CDR3 is TGCGCCAGCAGCTGGGGAGGTCTGGACAGACTCTACGAGCAGTACTTC.

This sequence joins TRBV6-1 and TRBJ2-5; D possibly corresponds to TRBD1 (5 bases). The CDR3 runs 14 residues. V was trimmed by 5 bases and J by 2 bases, leaving 12 bases between them. The germline gives CDR1 MNHNS, CDR2 SASEGT. The CDR3 loop is CASSTIGQQETQYF. CDR3 nucleotide sequence: TGTGCCAGCAGTACCATCGGACAACAAGAGACCCAGTACTTC.

This clonotype was picked up many times. The chain couples TRBV7-2 to TRBJ1-5, with TRBD1 identical over 8 bases. This CDR3 is built from 15 residues. The V gene's germline CDR1 is SGHTA and CDR2 FQGNSA. Unmatched junction bases numbered 10, after V lost 5 bases and J lost 7 bases. The CDR3 coding sequence is TGTGCCAGCAGCCCATCGACAGGGGTTGGACAGCCCCAGCATTTT. This translates into CASSPSTGVGQPQHF. Looking up the rest from reference TRBV7-2 and TRBJ1-5 gives the full variable domain: GAGVSQSPSNKVTEKGKDVELRCDPISGHTALYWYRQSLGQGLEFLIYFQGNSAPDKSGLPSDRFSAERTGGSVSTLTIQRTQQEDSAVYLCASSPSTGVGQPQHFGDGTRLSIL.